Listed here are 16 T cell receptor beta chains from one sample, sequenced in a study of T cell responses to AZD1222 COVID-19 vaccine. Only in-frame clones appear in the TCRdb table, and some are missing; sequencing was by immunoSEQ multiplex PCR. The repertoire has some 130,000 clones, 85% to 90% of them found once; the top ten carry 1.9%. The sequences come from peripheral blood, collected on day 0 of AZD1222 vaccination. These receptors originate from an adult in good health.

V gene TRBV5-1 combines with J gene TRBJ1-2; no reliable D call. Germline CDR1 reads SGHRS; CDR2 reads YFSETQ. CDR3 length equals 14 residues. Deletions cut 4 bases from V and 2 bases from J, with 12 bases between. CDR3 coding DNA: TGCGCCAGCAGCCTGGGTGGTATAAACTATGGCTACACCTTC. Amino acids: CASSLGGINYGYTF.

The gene calls are TRBV9 and TRBJ1-2; 7 positions match TRBD1. CDR1 is SGDLS, CDR2 YYNGEE, per germline. CDR3 length: 14 amino acids. With V trimmed by 2 bases and J by 2 bases, 3 bases remained unmatched. CDR3 DNA sequence: TGTGCCAGCAGCGTCTCGGGACAGAACTATGGCTACACCTTC. It yields the protein CASSVSGQNYGYTF.

The chain combines TRBV6-7 with TRBJ2-1; D may be TRBD2 (5 bases). TRBV6-7 is sorted into the ORF group, with uncertain function. V dropped 0 bases and J dropped 9 bases, with 18 bases sitting between them. The CDR3 consists of 16 residues. The CDR3 is CASSYSLACWVGEQFF. CDR3 nucleotide sequence: TGTGCCAGCAGTTACTCGCTAGCCTGCTGGGTGGGTGAGCAGTTCTTC.

The chain links TRBV7-9 to TRBJ1-1; D possibly corresponds to TRBD1 (6 bases). The V gene lost 3 bases and the J gene lost 1 base, with 12 bases spanning the gap. The CDR3 is 15 residues long. Germline assignment: CDR1 SEHNR and CDR2 FQNEAQ (reference sequence). In DNA form, the CDR3 reads TGTGCCAGCAGCTTCTTGGACAGAAAGAACACTGAAGCTTTCTTT. Protein: CASSFLDRKNTEAFF.

The chain recombines TRBV29-1 with TRBJ2-3; 7 bases map to TRBD1. The CDR3 runs to 14 residues. Germline V CDR1 and CDR2: SQVTM, ANQGSEA. Trimming took 4 bases from V and 4 from J; bases not matched to a gene: 8. CDR3 in amino acids: CSVGFRGRADTQYF. CDR3 in DNA: TGCAGCGTTGGTTTTAGGGGGCGGGCAGATACGCAGTATTTT.

The V gene is TRBV11-2, the J gene TRBJ1-1, with a weak D call TRBD1 (5 bases). Trimming removed 3 bases from V and 5 bases from J, with 16 bases in between. Germline V gene lookup returns CDR1 SGHAT and CDR2 FQNNGV. This CDR3 is 15 amino acids long. The CDR3 sequence: CASSLDAGPGTEAFF. CDR3 nucleotide sequence: TGTGCCAGCAGCTTGGATGCGGGGCCGGGGACTGAAGCTTTCTTT.

Comments on this clone: The same CDR3 can be traced to other DNA sequences in this sample. This chain joins TRBV6-5 and TRBJ1-1, with D perhaps TRBD1 (5 bases). The CDR3 extends over 13 amino acids. CDR1 and CDR2 from the germline V gene are MNHEY and SVGAGI. The V end was cut by 3 bases, the J end by 3 bases, with 8 bases between. CDR3 protein: CASSYPGDTEAFF. The DNA for the CDR3 is TGTGCCAGCAGTTATCCGGGGGACACTGAAGCTTTCTTT.

The chain employs TRBV27 and TRBJ1-2, with TRBD1 matching 7 bases. V shed 7 bases and J 2 bases; nucleotides not matched to a gene: 4. The CDR3 has 13 residues. CDR1 and CDR2 (germline): MNHEY, SMNVEV (reference sequence). CDR3 amino acids: CASKKQGNYGYTF. CDR3 nucleotides: TGTGCCAGCAAAAAACAGGGGAACTATGGCTACACCTTC.

This rearrangement joins TRBV28 to TRBJ1-5, with 7 bases matching TRBD1. V shed 10 bases, J shed 0 bases, and the junction held 6 bases outside the gene matches. The CDR3 contains 14 residues. Germline loops: CDR1 MDHEN, CDR2 SYDVKM. CDR3 loop: CATQGVPSNQPQHF. The CDR3 DNA reads as TGTGCCACTCAGGGGGTCCCTAGCAATCAGCCCCAGCATTTT. Using reference TRBV28 and TRBJ1-5 for the parts outside the CDR3, the full variable domain is DVKVTQSSRYLVKRTGEKVFLECVQDMDHENMFWYRQDPGLGLRLIYFSYDVKMKEKGDIPEGYSVSREKKERFSLILESASTNQTSMYLCATQGVPSNQPQHFGDGTRLSIL.

Only one count was recorded for this clone. The J gene is TRBJ2-1, the V gene TRBV6-5; 12 bases match TRBD2. CDR1 is MNHEY, CDR2 SVGAGI, per germline. The length of the CDR3 is 16 residues. V was clipped by 2 bases and J by 8 bases; unmatched bases: 7. The CDR3 reads CASSYIRTSGNDEQFF. CDR3 sequence (DNA): TGTGCCAGCAGTTACATAAGGACTAGCGGGAACGATGAGCAGTTCTTC.

V usage is TRBV13 and J usage is TRBJ2-5; 12 bases fit TRBD2. J lost 3 bases, V lost 5 bases, and 7 bases had no gene match. Germline-derived CDR1 and CDR2 are PRHDT and FYEKMQ (reference sequence). The CDR3 is 16 residues long. The CDR3 loop is CASSQTRTSGEETQYF. CDR3 sequence (DNA): TGTGCCAGCAGCCAAACTAGGACTAGCGGGGAAGAGACCCAGTACTTC.

The chain carries TRBV14 and TRBJ1-2; possibly TRBD1 for D (6 bases). The CDR3 extends over 17 amino acids. Germline V lookup: CDR1 SGHDN, CDR2 FVKESK. V was shortened by 1 base and J by 7 bases, with 22 bases between the two germline ends. The CDR3 coding sequence is TGTGCCAGCAGCCAAGGAGCTTTTGGACAGCGCCCCGGTGGCTACACCTTC. Protein: CASSQGAFGQRPGGYTF.

The chain uses TRBV7-2 and TRBJ1-2; tentative D call: TRBD1 (5 bases). CDR3 length: 13 residues. V lost 1 base and J 6 bases, leaving 9 bases between the germline ends. Germline CDR1 is SGHTA and CDR2 is FQGNSA. The CDR3 loop is CASSLEGLDGYTF. CDR3 coding DNA: TGTGCCAGCAGCTTAGAGGGGCTGGATGGCTACACCTTC.

The rearrangement links TRBV30 to TRBJ2-7; D possibly corresponds to TRBD2 (6 bases). The CDR3 loop spans 13 amino acids. Trimming shortened V by 4 bases and J by 7 bases, and 17 bases separated the two germline ends. Germline V gene data show CDR1 as GTSNPN and CDR2 as SVGIG (reference sequence). The CDR3 DNA reads TGTGCCTGGAAGGTTCGGGCCGCGGGAGAGCAGTACTTC. This codes for CAWKVRAAGEQYF.

This chain links TRBV2 with TRBJ2-3; D might be TRBD2 (6 bases). This CDR3 spans 17 amino acids. With 1 base removed from V and 1 base from J, the gap between germline ends came to 15 bases. Looked up from germline, CDR1 is SNHLY and CDR2 is FYNNEI. CDR3 protein: CASSEERLVGGTDTQYF. The DNA for the CDR3 is TGTGCCAGCAGTGAAGAACGACTAGTGGGCGGCACAGATACGCAGTATTTT.

This clone was recorded only once. V usage is TRBV4-3 and J usage is TRBJ1-5; D call uncertain. Per germline, CDR1 LGHNA and CDR2 YSLEER. The CDR3 contains 15 residues. Trimming cost V 3 bases and J 0 bases, with 9 bases left between them. CDR3 region: CASSHATDSNQPQHF. The CDR3 bases are TGCGCCAGCAGCCACGCAACAGATAGCAATCAGCCCCAGCATTTT.